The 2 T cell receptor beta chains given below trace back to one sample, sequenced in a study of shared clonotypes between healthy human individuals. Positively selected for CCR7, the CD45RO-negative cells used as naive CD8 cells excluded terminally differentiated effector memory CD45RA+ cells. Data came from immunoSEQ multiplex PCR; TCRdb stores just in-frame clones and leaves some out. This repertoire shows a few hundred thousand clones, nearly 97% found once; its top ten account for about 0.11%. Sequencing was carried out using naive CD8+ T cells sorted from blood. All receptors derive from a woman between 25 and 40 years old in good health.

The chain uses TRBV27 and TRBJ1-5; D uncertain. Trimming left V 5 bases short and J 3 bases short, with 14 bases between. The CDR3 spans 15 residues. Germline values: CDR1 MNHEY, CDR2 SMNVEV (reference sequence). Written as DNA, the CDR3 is TGTGCCAGCAGTCCCCGTGTAGGAGTCAATCAGCCCCAGCATTTT. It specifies CASSPRVGVNQPQHF.

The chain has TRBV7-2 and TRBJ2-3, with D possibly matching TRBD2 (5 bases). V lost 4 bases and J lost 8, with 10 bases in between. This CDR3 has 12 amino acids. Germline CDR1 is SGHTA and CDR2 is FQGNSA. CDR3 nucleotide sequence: TGTGCCAGCAGCTCCCTCGGGGTTACGCAGTATTTT. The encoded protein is CASSSLGVTQYF.